Following are 31 T cell receptor beta chains from one sample sequenced in a study of cytomegalovirus exposure and HLA in healthy donors. Vbeta (60) and Jbeta (13) primers were used in the PCR. Sequenced by immunoSEQ multiplex PCR; TCRdb stores in-frame clones only, minus some. The sample shows 130,000 or so clones, 60% to 85% of them seen only once. Sequenced material: PBMCs. Receptors originate from a man aged 30-40 years in good health and CMV-seronegative.

This clone was observed once. The chain has TRBV30 and TRBJ1-2; D not resolved. In germline, CDR1 is GTSNPN, CDR2 SVGIG (reference sequence). The CDR3 runs 11 residues. The V end was cut by 8 bases, the J end by 4 bases, with 11 bases between. CDR3 nucleotide sequence: TGTGCCGTACAGAGGGCCTATGGCTACACCTTC. Translated, it gives CAVQRAYGYTF.

This sequence joins TRBV19 and TRBJ2-3, with D perhaps matching TRBD1 (6 bases). This CDR3 region has 15 residues. V was clipped by 6 bases and J by 6 bases, with 19 bases between them. Germline-derived CDR1 and CDR2 are LNHDA and SQIVND (reference sequence). CDR3 amino acids: CASSGQGPNSDTQYF. CDR3 coding DNA: TGTGCCAGTAGCGGTCAGGGGCCCAATTCTGATACGCAGTATTTT.

This sequence joins TRBV5-1 and TRBJ2-1; unclear D gene. The V gene's germline CDR1 is SGHRS and CDR2 YFSETQ. This CDR3 has 13 amino acids. Trimming cost V 0 bases and J 7 bases, with 8 bases left between them. CDR3 loop: CASSLEQLNEQFF. CDR3 DNA: TGCGCCAGCAGCTTGGAACAACTAAATGAGCAGTTCTTC. The whole variable domain, remainder taken from reference TRBV5-1 and TRBJ2-1, is KAGVTQTPRYLIKTRGQQVTLSCSPISGHRSVSWYQQTPGQGLQFLFEYFSETQRNKGNFPGRFSGRQFSNSRSEMNVSTLELGDSALYLCASSLEQLNEQFFGPGTRLTVL.

V and J are TRBV13 and TRBJ1-1; D is possibly TRBD1 (5 bases). CDR1 is PRHDT, CDR2 FYEKMQ, per germline (reference sequence). The length of the CDR3 is 16 residues. Trimming took off 3 bases at V and 1 base at J, with 15 bases between the two ends. The CDR3 region has the DNA TGTGCCAGCAGCTTTTTAGGGGCAGGTTCGAACACTGAAGCTTTCTTT. The encoded protein is CASSFLGAGSNTEAFF.

The chain has TRBV7-6 and TRBJ2-3, with D perhaps TRBD1 (5 bases). CDR1 and CDR2 from the germline V gene are SGHVS and FNYEAQ. Trimming removed 5 bases at V and 2 bases at J, with 14 bases between. The CDR3 has 15 residues. For the CDR3, the DNA is TGTGCCAGCAGCCCTCAAACAGGAGTCACAGATACGCAGTATTTT. The encoded protein is CASSPQTGVTDTQYF.

The chain links TRBV4-1 to TRBJ2-6, with TRBD1 identical over 7 bases. The CDR3 is 19 amino acids. Trimming took 3 bases from V and 0 from J; bases not matched to a gene: 11. Germline CDR1 is MGHRA and CDR2 is YSYEKL. CDR3 region: CASSHRGQDIISGANVLTF. In nucleotides, the CDR3 is TGCGCCAGCAGCCACCGAGGACAGGACATTATCTCTGGGGCCAACGTCCTGACTTTC.

Concerning this clone: An end of the junction does not agree with germline; a read error may underlie this. V and J are TRBV6-1 and TRBJ2-7; D gene unclear. The CDR3 length is 15 residues. CDR1 MNHNS and CDR2 SASEGT come from the germline V gene. The CDR3 sequence: CASSEDGDAAYEEYF. The CDR3 region has the DNA TGTGCCAGCAGTGAAGATGGAGACGCAGCCTACGAGGAGTACTTC.

The rearrangement links TRBV5-1 to TRBJ2-7, with 10 bases matching TRBD2. J gave up 2 bases and V 6 bases, and 14 bases lay outside the gene matches. This CDR3 has 17 residues. Germline CDR1 SGHRS, CDR2 YFSETQ. The CDR3 loop reads CASTPGITAGGAYEQYF. DNA of the CDR3: TGCGCCAGCACCCCTGGTATCACAGCGGGAGGGGCCTACGAGCAGTACTTC.

The rearrangement uses TRBV7-6 and TRBJ2-5; no reliable D call. V lost 1 base and J lost 2, with 8 bases in between. In germline, CDR1 is SGHVS, CDR2 FNYEAQ. This CDR3 spans 14 amino acids. CDR3 in DNA: TGTGCCAGCAGCTTAGGCCACACACAAGAGACCCAGTACTTC. Its protein product is CASSLGHTQETQYF.

The chain recombines TRBV20-1 with TRBJ1-1; weak D call: TRBD1 (6 bases). Trimming removed 6 bases from V and 7 bases from J, with 9 bases in between. Germline values: CDR1 DFQATT, CDR2 SNEGSKA (reference sequence). The CDR3 extends over 10 amino acids. The CDR3 nucleotides are TGCAGTGCAAACAGGGATGAAGCTTTCTTT. This sequence encodes CSANRDEAFF.

In DNA, the CDR3 is TGTGCCAGCAGCGTAGATCAGGGGGCTGGCTACGAGCAGTACTTC. It yields the protein CASSVDQGAGYEQYF. The genes are TRBV9 and TRBJ2-7, with 8 bases lining up with TRBD1. CDR1 and CDR2 from the germline V gene are SGDLS and YYNGEE. The CDR3 spans 15 residues. The trim removed 0 bases at V and 3 bases at J, leaving 5 bases unmatched.

The rearrangement joins TRBV5-1 to TRBJ2-5, with D unclear. Trimming shortened V by 3 bases and J by 2 bases, and 5 bases separated the two germline ends. Germline V gives CDR1 SGHRS, CDR2 YFSETQ. The CDR3 extends over 12 amino acids. CDR3 amino acids: CASSSPQETQYF. The CDR3 coding sequence is TGCGCCAGCAGCTCCCCTCAAGAGACCCAGTACTTC.

The chain uses TRBV25-1 and TRBJ1-4; a possible D gene is TRBD1 (6 bases). The CDR3 contains 16 residues. Germline CDR1 is MGHDK and CDR2 is SYGVNS. Trimming left V 0 bases short and J 7 bases short, with 15 bases between. This chain's CDR3 is CASSEYAQGRVEKLFF. The CDR3 nucleotides read TGTGCCAGCAGTGAATATGCCCAGGGGAGGGTTGAAAAACTGTTTTTT.

The V gene is TRBV5-6, the J gene TRBJ1-5; D possibly corresponds to TRBD1 (5 bases). V was cut by 4 bases and J by 5 bases, with 7 bases left in between. Germline CDR1 is SGHDT and CDR2 is YYEEEE. The CDR3 totals 12 residues. This CDR3 is CASSPGYQPQHF. The CDR3 region has the DNA TGTGCCAGCAGCCCAGGGTATCAGCCCCAGCATTTT. Together with reference TRBV5-6 and TRBJ1-5, the CDR3 gives the full variable domain: DAGVTQSPTHLIKTRGQQVTLRCSPKSGHDTVSWYQQALGQGPQFIFQYYEEEERQRGNFPDRFSGHQFPNYSSELNVNALLLGDSALYLCASSPGYQPQHFGDGTRLSIL.

The chain is built from TRBV10-3 and TRBJ1-4; D ambiguous. Trimming stripped 5 bases from V and 8 bases from J, with 18 bases between. Germline V gene sequence: CDR1 ENHRY, CDR2 SYGVKD. CDR3 length equals 15 residues. CDR3 bases: TGTGCCATCAGTACGAGCGGGCCGCTTTCCGAAAAACTGTTTTTT. It encodes CAISTSGPLSEKLFF.

This clone was counted a single time. The chain joins TRBV9 to TRBJ1-3, with 7 bases matching TRBD1. Germline V lookup: CDR1 SGDLS, CDR2 YYNGEE. The CDR3 runs 17 residues. With 0 bases clipped from V and 0 bases from J, the junction kept 6 bases outside the gene matches. CDR3 residues: CASSVATGRFSGNTIYF. The CDR3 DNA reads TGTGCCAGCAGCGTAGCGACAGGGAGGTTCTCTGGAAACACCATATATTTT.

The chain couples TRBV19 to TRBJ2-3; 7 bases line up with TRBD1. This CDR3 spans 15 amino acids. CDR1 and CDR2 from the germline V gene are LNHDA and SQIVND (reference sequence). The V segment lost 6 bases and the J segment 0 bases; nucleotides outside the gene matches: 6. The CDR3 coding sequence is TGTGCCAGTAGCAGGACAGGAGTCAGCACAGATACGCAGTATTTT. Its protein product is CASSRTGVSTDTQYF. The full variable domain, rest sourced from reference TRBV19 and TRBJ2-3, is DGGITQSPKYLFRKEGQNVTLSCEQNLNHDAMYWYRQDPGQGLRLIYYSQIVNDFQKGDIAEGYSVSREKKESFPLTVTSAQKNPTAFYLCASSRTGVSTDTQYFGPGTRLTVL.

The chain has TRBV2 and TRBJ1-1, with 12 bases aligning to TRBD1. Looked up from germline, CDR1 is SNHLY and CDR2 is FYNNEI. V lost 6 bases, J lost 5 bases, and 1 base stayed unmatched. This CDR3 region has 13 residues. CDR3 sequence: CASRGQGATEAFF. CDR3 in DNA: TGTGCCAGCAGGGGACAGGGGGCTACTGAAGCTTTCTTT.

The chain employs TRBV12-5 and TRBJ2-5; TRBD2 matches at 7 bases. Germline CDR1 reads LGHNT; CDR2 reads FRNRAP. The CDR3 length is 12 residues. Germline trimming cut 8 bases from V and 5 bases from J; bases unmatched to any gene: 5. This CDR3 reads CASRGGKETQYF. In DNA, the CDR3 is TGTGCTAGTAGGGGAGGGAAGGAGACCCAGTACTTC.

The chain joins TRBV19 to TRBJ1-4; the match to TRBD1 covers 8 bases. Germline values: CDR1 LNHDA, CDR2 SQIVND (reference sequence). The CDR3 is 15 residues long. Trimming at V came to 5 bases and at J to 5 bases, leaving 7 bases not matched to a gene. The DNA of the CDR3 is TGTGCCAGTAGTCCACTACAGGGGGAGAATGAAAAACTGTTTTTT. Translated, it gives CASSPLQGENEKLFF.

The genes are TRBV15 and TRBJ1-3, with a tentative D call TRBD1 (6 bases). V was cut by 0 bases and J by 4 bases, with 13 bases left in between. Germline values: CDR1 LNHNV, CDR2 YYDKDF (reference sequence). The CDR3 runs 16 residues. DNA for the CDR3: TGTGCCACCAGCAGAGATGGGCAGGGGCGCGGAAACACCATATATTTT. This translates into CATSRDGQGRGNTIYF.

The gene calls are TRBV7-6 and TRBJ2-7, with D possibly being TRBD1 (5 bases). Per germline, CDR1 SGHVS and CDR2 FNYEAQ. The CDR3 has 13 amino acids. Trimming removed 1 base at V and 2 bases at J, with 6 bases between. The CDR3 sequence: CASSLGTTYEQYF. CDR3 sequence (DNA): TGTGCCAGCAGCTTAGGGACAACCTACGAGCAGTACTTC.

The chain uses TRBV7-9 and TRBJ1-6; TRBD1 matches 9 bases. The CDR3 loop spans 16 amino acids. Losses at the gene ends were 7 bases for V and 9 bases for J; bases not matched to a gene: 13. Germline values: CDR1 SEHNR, CDR2 FQNEAQ (reference sequence). The CDR3 DNA reads as TGTGCCAGCACCTCCACCCTAACAGGGGGCGTTTCACCCCTCCACTTT. Encoded protein: CASTSTLTGGVSPLHF.

The chain uses TRBV7-9 and TRBJ1-5; TRBD1 aligns across 8 bases. The closer fit of TRBJ2-3 to the DNA end suggests the J call may be wrong. Germline V gives CDR1 SEHNR, CDR2 FQNEAQ (reference sequence). This CDR3 is built from 16 residues. This chain's CDR3 is CASSLSGGGGYQPQYF. Written as DNA, the CDR3 is TGTGCCAGCAGCTTATCAGGGGGCGGCGGGTATCAGCCCCAGTATTTT.

The chain combines TRBV10-3 with TRBJ2-2; D is perhaps TRBD1 (6 bases). The CDR3 spans 15 residues. Trimming shortened V by 4 bases and J by 5 bases, and 14 bases separated the two germline ends. Germline loops: CDR1 ENHRY, CDR2 SYGVKD. CDR3 in DNA: TGTGCCATCAGTGTTACGTCAGGGGCGACCGGGGAGCTGTTTTTT. Translation: CAISVTSGATGELFF.

This chain links TRBV7-3 with TRBJ2-1; a possible D gene is TRBD1 (5 bases). Trimming stripped 1 base from V and 10 bases from J, with 14 bases between. The CDR3 consists of 14 residues. The V gene's germline CDR1 is SGHTA and CDR2 FQGTGA. The CDR3 DNA reads as TGTGCCAGCAGCTTAATTACAGGAAGTTCGGAGCAGTTCTTC. The encoded protein is CASSLITGSSEQFF.

This chain joins TRBV19 and TRBJ2-1; 7 nucleotides match TRBD1. Per the germline V gene, CDR1 is LNHDA and CDR2 is SQIVND (reference sequence). This CDR3 contains 14 residues. The V and J ends lost 6 bases and 2 bases, in that order; junction bases with no gene match: 4. In DNA, the CDR3 is TGTGCCAGTAGACAGGGGATCCCCTACAATGAGCAGTTCTTC. Protein sequence: CASRQGIPYNEQFF. The full variable domain, with the rest looked up from reference TRBV19 and TRBJ2-1, is DGGITQSPKYLFRKEGQNVTLSCEQNLNHDAMYWYRQDPGQGLRLIYYSQIVNDFQKGDIAEGYSVSREKKESFPLTVTSAQKNPTAFYLCASRQGIPYNEQFFGPGTRLTVL.

The chain links TRBV5-1 to TRBJ1-3, with 9 bases matching TRBD1. The CDR3 has 14 amino acids. Germline assignment: CDR1 SGHRS and CDR2 YFSETQ. V shed 2 bases, J shed 8 bases, and the junction held 5 bases outside the gene matches. CDR3 sequence reads: CASSFTGGRDTIYF. The CDR3 bases are TGCGCCAGCAGCTTTACAGGGGGCCGAGACACCATATATTTT.

The genes are TRBV27 and TRBJ2-7; D remains unclear. Per germline, CDR1 MNHEY and CDR2 SMNVEV (reference sequence). This CDR3 is 15 amino acids long. Trimming took off 3 bases at V and 0 bases at J, with 12 bases between the two ends. CDR3 in amino acids: CASSFSESASYEQYF. DNA of the CDR3: TGTGCCAGCAGTTTCAGCGAAAGCGCCTCCTACGAGCAGTACTTC.

The chain employs TRBV28 and TRBJ2-3, with 7 bases aligning to TRBD2. The CDR3 extends over 14 amino acids. Germline CDR1 is MDHEN and CDR2 is SYDVKM. J gave up 0 bases and V 11 bases, and 8 bases lay outside the gene matches. CDR3 DNA: TGTGCCTCGGGCCGCGGGGGAAGCACAGATACGCAGTATTTT. Its translation: CASGRGGSTDTQYF.

The chain carries TRBV5-1 and TRBJ2-3; 12 nucleotides agree with TRBD2. Germline trimming cut 4 bases from V and 3 bases from J; bases unmatched to any gene: 12. CDR1 and CDR2 from the germline V gene are SGHRS and YFSETQ. The CDR3 runs to 18 residues. This CDR3 reads CASSRGRPSGGGTDTQYF. The CDR3, as DNA: TGCGCCAGCAGCCGGGGGCGACCTAGCGGGGGGGGTACAGATACGCAGTATTTT.